This is a list of T cell receptor beta chains from one sample in a study of cytomegalovirus exposure and HLA in healthy donors. The protocol was immunoSEQ multiplex PCR, while the TCRdb copy is restricted to in-frame clones and leaves out a portion. The profile shows about 130,000 clones, roughly four fifths of them singletons. Sequenced sample: PBMCs. All receptors come from a woman in her forties or fifties in good health and CMV-seronegative. CDR3s include the opening cysteine and the closing phenylalanine or tryptophan. Each record gives: clone size, J gene, V gene, D gene, CDR3 protein, CDR3 DNA. D genes are given only for firm matches. Where a row states a size, it is once, few, many or the class of an expanded clone; other rows omit it.

abundance: .; j_gene: TRBJ2-7; v_gene: TRBV30; d_gene: .; CDR3aa: CAWSRTDYEQYF; CDR3nt: TGTGCCTGGAGTCGGACAGACTACGAGCAGTACTTC
abundance: .; j_gene: TRBJ2-1; v_gene: TRBV7-2; d_gene: .; CDR3aa: CASSLASGFYNEQFF; CDR3nt: TGTGCCAGCAGCTTAGCATCAGGATTCTACAATGAGCAGTTCTTC
abundance: .; j_gene: TRBJ1-5; v_gene: TRBV11-1; d_gene: .; CDR3aa: CASSLSSLQPQHF; CDR3nt: TGTGCCAGCAGCTTATCTTCCCTTCAGCCCCAGCATTTT
abundance: few; j_gene: TRBJ1-2; v_gene: TRBV6-5; d_gene: .; CDR3aa: CASSVDRFNYGYTF; CDR3nt: TGTGCCAGCAGCGTGGACAGATTTAACTATGGCTACACCTTC
abundance: .; j_gene: TRBJ2-3; v_gene: TRBV7-3; d_gene: TRBD2; CDR3aa: CASSLGGSLTDTQYF; CDR3nt: TGTGCCAGCAGCTTAGGCGGGAGCCTCACAGATACGCAGTATTTT
abundance: .; j_gene: TRBJ1-1; v_gene: TRBV7-3; d_gene: .; CDR3aa: CASSSSGTSGTEAFF; CDR3nt: TGTGCCAGCAGCTCCTCCGGGACATCGGGGACTGAAGCTTTCTTT
abundance: .; j_gene: TRBJ1-5; v_gene: TRBV28; d_gene: .; CDR3aa: CASSLGALNQPQHF; CDR3nt: TGTGCCAGCAGTTTAGGGGCTCTCAATCAGCCCCAGCATTTT
abundance: once; j_gene: TRBJ2-6; v_gene: TRBV30; d_gene: TRBD1; CDR3aa: CAWRRDRGEAGANVLTF; CDR3nt: TGTGCCTGGAGACGGGACAGGGGCGAGGCTGGGGCCAACGTCCTGACTTTC
abundance: .; j_gene: TRBJ2-7; v_gene: TRBV21-1; d_gene: .; CDR3aa: CASSIQDHRCYEQYF; CDR3nt: TGTGCCAGCAGCATACAGGATCACAGGTGCTACGAGCAGTACTTC
abundance: .; j_gene: TRBJ1-5; v_gene: TRBV19; d_gene: TRBD1; CDR3aa: CASSIMGTGALQPQHF; CDR3nt: TGTGCCAGTAGTATTATGGGGACAGGGGCTCTCCAGCCCCAGCATTTT
abundance: .; j_gene: TRBJ1-2; v_gene: TRBV5-6; d_gene: .; CDR3aa: CASSLTNVVRALANYGYTF; CDR3nt: TGTGCCAGCAGCTTAACCAACGTTGTGCGGGCTTTAGCTAACTATGGCTACACCTTC
abundance: .; j_gene: TRBJ2-3; v_gene: TRBV29-1; d_gene: .; CDR3aa: CSVEDRIDTQYF; CDR3nt: TGCAGCGTTGAAGACAGGATTGATACGCAGTATTTT
abundance: once; j_gene: TRBJ2-7; v_gene: TRBV4-2; d_gene: TRBD2; CDR3aa: CASSLTGLAQIYEQYF; CDR3nt: TGTGCCAGCAGCCTAACCGGACTAGCCCAGATCTACGAGCAGTACTTC
abundance: once; j_gene: TRBJ2-7; v_gene: TRBV28; d_gene: .; CDR3aa: CASSYTYEQYF; CDR3nt: TGTGCCAGCAGTTACACATACGAGCAGTACTTC
abundance: .; j_gene: TRBJ2-5; v_gene: TRBV7-8; d_gene: .; CDR3aa: CASSPDSFQETQYF; CDR3nt: TGTGCCAGCAGCCCCGACAGTTTCCAAGAGACCCAGTACTTC
abundance: .; j_gene: TRBJ1-1; v_gene: TRBV19; d_gene: TRBD1; CDR3aa: CASSTRTGTQNTEAFF; CDR3nt: TGTGCCAGTAGTACCCGGACAGGGACTCAGAACACTGAAGCTTTCTTT
abundance: .; j_gene: TRBJ2-2; v_gene: TRBV7-3; d_gene: TRBD2; CDR3aa: CASSLTAGRNTGELFF; CDR3nt: TGTGCCAGCAGCTTAACAGCGGGACGAAACACCGGGGAGCTGTTTTTT
abundance: .; j_gene: TRBJ2-2; v_gene: TRBV7-9; d_gene: .; CDR3aa: CASSLASGTYTGELFF; CDR3nt: TGTGCCAGCAGCTTAGCCTCCGGGACTTACACCGGGGAGCTGTTTTTT
abundance: .; j_gene: TRBJ2-7; v_gene: TRBV6-5; d_gene: .; CDR3aa: CASSTDGLSTYEQYF; CDR3nt: TGTGCCAGCAGTACAGATGGACTTTCGACCTACGAGCAGTACTTC
abundance: .; j_gene: TRBJ1-4; v_gene: TRBV27; d_gene: .; CDR3aa: CASSLSGVIEKLFF; CDR3nt: TGTGCCAGCAGTTTATCAGGGGTGATTGAAAAACTGTTTTTT
abundance: .; j_gene: TRBJ2-7; v_gene: TRBV6-1; d_gene: TRBD1; CDR3aa: CASSDGTAISSYEQYF; CDR3nt: TGTGCCAGCAGTGACGGGACAGCTATAAGCTCCTACGAGCAGTACTTC
abundance: .; j_gene: TRBJ1-2; v_gene: TRBV9; d_gene: .; CDR3aa: CASSVGGGGYTF; CDR3nt: TGTGCCAGCAGCGTAGGAGGTGGTGGCTACACCTTC
abundance: .; j_gene: TRBJ2-2; v_gene: TRBV9; d_gene: .; CDR3aa: CASSPVGQFSGELFF; CDR3nt: TGTGCCAGCAGCCCAGTGGGGCAGTTTTCCGGGGAGCTGTTTTTT
abundance: .; j_gene: TRBJ1-1; v_gene: TRBV7-8; d_gene: TRBD1; CDR3aa: CASRFIPGTGGKNTEAFF; CDR3nt: TGTGCCAGCAGGTTTATACCCGGGACAGGGGGCAAGAACACTGAAGCTTTCTTT
abundance: .; j_gene: TRBJ2-1; v_gene: TRBV4-3; d_gene: TRBD2; CDR3aa: CASSQAPGLAYNEQFF; CDR3nt: TGCGCCAGCAGCCAGGCCCCGGGACTAGCTTACAATGAGCAGTTCTTC
abundance: .; j_gene: TRBJ1-2; v_gene: TRBV19; d_gene: TRBD1; CDR3aa: CASRTQGTNYGYTF; CDR3nt: TGTGCCAGTAGGACACAGGGGACGAACTATGGCTACACCTTC
abundance: .; j_gene: TRBJ1-4; v_gene: TRBV28; d_gene: .; CDR3aa: CASSDFLNEKLFF; CDR3nt: TGTGCCAGCTCTGACTTCCTGAATGAAAAACTGTTTTTT
abundance: .; j_gene: TRBJ2-5; v_gene: TRBV28; d_gene: .; CDR3aa: CASSPPPGAREETQYF; CDR3nt: TGTGCCAGCAGTCCCCCCCCAGGGGCAAGGGAAGAGACCCAGTACTTC
abundance: .; j_gene: TRBJ2-1; v_gene: TRBV4-1; d_gene: .; CDR3aa: CASSQDRTEYNEQFF; CDR3nt: TGCGCCAGCAGCCAAGATCGCACCGAGTACAATGAGCAGTTCTTC
abundance: .; j_gene: TRBJ2-1; v_gene: TRBV19; d_gene: .; CDR3aa: CASMVQSTYNEQFF; CDR3nt: TGTGCCAGTATGGTACAATCCACCTACAATGAGCAGTTCTTC
abundance: .; j_gene: TRBJ1-1; v_gene: TRBV27; d_gene: .; CDR3aa: CASTTGWNTEAFF; CDR3nt: TGTGCCAGCACTACAGGGTGGAACACTGAAGCTTTCTTT
abundance: .; j_gene: TRBJ2-1; v_gene: TRBV19; d_gene: TRBD1; CDR3aa: CASSITRDRVDNEQFF; CDR3nt: TGTGCCAGTAGTATTACTCGGGACAGGGTGGACAATGAGCAGTTCTTC
abundance: .; j_gene: TRBJ2-3; v_gene: TRBV11-2; d_gene: TRBD2; CDR3aa: CASSSLAEYTDTQYF; CDR3nt: TGTGCCAGCAGCTCGCTAGCGGAGTACACAGATACGCAGTATTTT
abundance: .; j_gene: TRBJ1-1; v_gene: TRBV5-1; d_gene: .; CDR3aa: CASSVQNTEAFF; CDR3nt: TGCGCCAGCAGCGTTCAGAACACTGAAGCTTTCTTT
abundance: .; j_gene: TRBJ1-2; v_gene: TRBV5-6; d_gene: .; CDR3aa: CASSLQALYGYTF; CDR3nt: TGTGCCAGCAGCTTGCAGGCCCTCTATGGCTACACCTTC
abundance: few; j_gene: TRBJ1-4; v_gene: TRBV5-6; d_gene: TRBD1; CDR3aa: CASSSQGVDEKLFF; CDR3nt: TGTGCCAGCAGCTCGCAGGGGGTCGATGAAAAACTGTTTTTT
abundance: .; j_gene: TRBJ2-2; v_gene: TRBV29-1; d_gene: TRBD2; CDR3aa: CSAKTSGSNTGELFF; CDR3nt: TGCAGCGCCAAGACTAGCGGGAGTAACACCGGGGAGCTGTTTTTT
abundance: .; j_gene: TRBJ2-3; v_gene: TRBV5-1; d_gene: .; CDR3aa: CASSLAGTSTDTQYF; CDR3nt: TGCGCCAGCAGCTTGGCCGGGACTAGCACAGATACGCAGTATTTT
abundance: .; j_gene: TRBJ2-1; v_gene: TRBV7-6; d_gene: .; CDR3aa: CASSLADNNEQFF; CDR3nt: TGTGCCAGCAGCTTAGCGGACAACAATGAGCAGTTCTTC
abundance: .; j_gene: TRBJ2-3; v_gene: TRBV9; d_gene: TRBD2; CDR3aa: CARTGTSGSTDTQYF; CDR3nt: TGTGCCAGGACCGGGACTAGCGGGAGCACAGATACGCAGTATTTT
abundance: .; j_gene: TRBJ1-3; v_gene: TRBV19; d_gene: .; CDR3aa: CATRTGEYGNTIYF; CDR3nt: TGTGCCACTCGGACGGGGGAGTACGGAAACACCATATATTTT
abundance: .; j_gene: TRBJ2-3; v_gene: TRBV5-6; d_gene: .; CDR3aa: CASSSGTSTDTQYF; CDR3nt: TGTGCCAGCAGCTCGGGGACTAGCACAGATACGCAGTATTTT
abundance: .; j_gene: TRBJ1-4; v_gene: TRBV5-4; d_gene: .; CDR3aa: CASSLGGLGNEKLFF; CDR3nt: TGTGCCAGCAGCTTGGGGGGGCTGGGTAATGAAAAACTGTTTTTT
abundance: .; j_gene: TRBJ2-3; v_gene: TRBV6-5; d_gene: TRBD2; CDR3aa: CASGRGKNTDTQYF; CDR3nt: TGTGCCAGCGGGCGGGGGAAAAACACAGATACGCAGTATTTT
abundance: few; j_gene: TRBJ1-1; v_gene: TRBV6-5; d_gene: .; CDR3aa: CASTGMNTEAFF; CDR3nt: TGTGCCAGCACGGGGATGAACACTGAAGCTTTCTTT
abundance: .; j_gene: TRBJ1-5; v_gene: TRBV6-4; d_gene: TRBD1; CDR3aa: CASSPGTGGYDLSNQPQHF; CDR3nt: TGTGCCAGCAGCCCCGGGACAGGGGGATACGACCTTAGCAATCAGCCCCAGCATTTT
abundance: .; j_gene: TRBJ2-1; v_gene: TRBV27; d_gene: TRBD2; CDR3aa: CASSTLAGGPSLLGEQFF; CDR3nt: TGTGCCAGCAGTACACTAGCGGGAGGGCCTAGCTTGTTGGGTGAGCAGTTCTTC
abundance: .; j_gene: TRBJ2-5; v_gene: TRBV19; d_gene: .; CDR3aa: CASRNRGLQETQYF; CDR3nt: TGTGCCAGTAGGAACCGGGGACTGCAAGAGACCCAGTACTTC
abundance: few; j_gene: TRBJ1-2; v_gene: TRBV14; d_gene: .; CDR3aa: CASSRGGGGRGYTF; CDR3nt: TGTGCCAGCAGCCGCGGAGGGGGGGGGCGAGGCTACACCTTC
abundance: .; j_gene: TRBJ1-5; v_gene: TRBV28; d_gene: TRBD1; CDR3aa: CASSLRQGTQHF; CDR3nt: TGTGCCAGCAGTTTACGACAGGGTACCCAGCATTTT
abundance: .; j_gene: TRBJ1-2; v_gene: TRBV19; d_gene: TRBD1; CDR3aa: CASKTGILDGYTF; CDR3nt: TGTGCCAGTAAGACAGGGATTCTGGATGGCTACACCTTC
abundance: .; j_gene: TRBJ2-5; v_gene: TRBV10-3; d_gene: TRBD2; CDR3aa: CAISQAGGGQETQYF; CDR3nt: TGTGCCATCAGTCAAGCGGGAGGGGGACAAGAGACCCAGTACTTC